One sample yielded the 18 T cell receptor beta chains listed below, sequenced in a study of metastatic and nonmetastatic thyroid tumors. TCRdb re-processed the PCR reads through MiXCR. The table has fewer than 45,000 clones, about 13% seen once. No patient received treatment before thyroid surgery. The sequenced material came from blood. The receptors were gathered from a female donor with papillary thyroid cancer or a benign thyroid nodule (not recorded which). Some clones in this sample may be carry-over from other donors' samples.

This clone was seen ten or more times. V usage is TRBV28 and J usage is TRBJ2-1; D possibly corresponds to TRBD1 (5 bases). Germline loops: CDR1 MDHEN, CDR2 SYDVKM. The CDR3 has 13 residues. The V end was cut by 8 bases, the J end by 3 bases, with 11 bases between. The CDR3 bases are TGTGCCAGCCAGGGTTTAGGCTACAATGAGCAGTTCTTC. Translated, it gives CASQGLGYNEQFF.

V usage is TRBV20-1 and J usage is TRBJ1-5; perhaps TRBD1 as D (5 bases). The germline gives CDR1 DFQATT, CDR2 SNEGSKA (reference sequence). The CDR3 covers 13 residues. The V end lost 3 bases, the J end lost 3 bases, and 9 bases lay between the germline ends. The CDR3 DNA follows: TGCAGTGCTAGTTACGGGACCAATCAGCCCCAGCATTTT. Its protein product is CSASYGTNQPQHF.

This clone was recorded a few times. One end of the junction does not line up with germline, which may come from a read error. The genes are TRBV28 and TRBJ2-4; no reliable D call. The CDR3 spans 15 residues. Germline CDR1 is MDHEN and CDR2 is SYDVKM. CDR3 region: CVSSLGLVDKNIKYF. The CDR3 DNA follows: TGTGTCAGCAGTTTAGGGTTAGTAGACAAAAACATTAAGTACTTC.

Notes on this clone: A clone one base away is much larger, so this may be a read error. V usage is TRBV18 and J usage is TRBJ2-1; TRBD1 or TRBD2 may be the D gene (7 bases each). Germline-derived CDR1 and CDR2 are KGHSH and LQKENI. The CDR3 consists of 15 residues. CDR3 DNA sequence: TGTGCCTGCTCACCAGGGGGGGGAAGCTACAATGAGCAGTTCTTC. It yields the protein CACSPGGGSYNEQFF.

This clone occurred many times. V gene TRBV20-1 combines with J gene TRBJ2-7; no reliable D call. Germline V lookup: CDR1 DFQATT, CDR2 SNEGSKA (reference sequence). This CDR3 contains 12 residues. V dropped 5 bases and J dropped 3 bases, with 11 bases sitting between them. The CDR3 DNA sequence: TGCAGTGCTCGGACGGACCGCTACGAGCAGTACTTC. It yields the protein CSARTDRYEQYF.

The rearrangement uses TRBV20-1 and TRBJ1-2; no definite D call. Germline V CDR1 and CDR2: DFQATT, SNEGSKA (reference sequence). Trimming removed 5 bases at V and 4 bases at J, with 14 bases between. The CDR3 has 13 residues. CDR3 DNA sequence: TGCAGTGCTCAAGACGTGGCCCGCTATGGCTACACCTTC. It codes for CSAQDVARYGYTF.

This clone was observed a handful of times. This chain links TRBV6-1 with TRBJ2-6; D not certain. The germline V gene encodes CDR1 MNHNS and CDR2 SASEGT. The V end was cut by 7 bases, the J end by 0 bases, with 13 bases between. The CDR3 loop spans 16 amino acids. The CDR3 loop reads CASTRRHSSGANVLTF. The CDR3, as DNA: TGTGCCAGCACCAGAAGGCATAGCTCTGGGGCCAACGTCCTGACTTTC.

This clone came up many times. This chain connects TRBV9 to TRBJ1-4; unclear D gene. Trimming removed 0 bases at V and 7 bases at J, with 13 bases between. Germline V gene lookup returns CDR1 SGDLS and CDR2 YYNGEE. The CDR3 runs 15 residues. The CDR3 DNA follows: TGTGCCAGCAGCGTAGAAGGGCGGCCAGTTGAAAAACTGTTTTTT. Protein sequence: CASSVEGRPVEKLFF.

There are many counts of this clone. A junction end diverges from the germline sequence, so it may reflect a read error. CDR3 sequence (DNA): TGTGCCAGCAGTTTTAGGAGGGGGACCCTGTACTTC. Protein sequence: CASSFRRGTLYF. The genes are TRBV12-3 or TRBV12-4 and TRBJ2-5; D is perhaps TRBD1 or TRBD2 (6 bases each). The CDR3 is 12 amino acids.

The rearrangement uses TRBV6-2 or TRBV6-3 and TRBJ2-7; no firm D call. V was pared by 2 bases and J by 2 bases, with 1 base between. Germline CDR1 and CDR2: MNHEY and SVGEGT. This CDR3 has 11 residues. CDR3 amino acids: CASSYAYEQYF. The CDR3 coding sequence is TGTGCCAGCAGTTACGCCTACGAGCAGTACTTC.

The sample holds many counts of this clone. The chain joins TRBV28 to TRBJ1-4; 7 positions match TRBD1. The CDR3 length is 14 residues. CDR1 is MDHEN and CDR2 is SYDVKM in the germline V gene. The V gene end was trimmed by 4 bases and the J gene end by 4 bases; junction bases not matched to a gene: 3. The CDR3 region is CASSSGTVNEKLFF. The CDR3 bases are TGTGCCAGCAGTTCCGGGACAGTTAATGAAAAACTGTTTTTT.

This clone appeared many times. The gene calls are TRBV18 and TRBJ2-2, with TRBD2 matching 8 bases. CDR3 length equals 15 residues. J gave up 5 bases and V 0 bases, and 2 bases lay outside the gene matches. Germline loops: CDR1 KGHSH, CDR2 LQKENI. CDR3 nucleotides: TGTGCCAGCTCACCACCGTTAGCGGGGACCGGGGAGCTGTTTTTT. This gives the protein CASSPPLAGTGELFF.

This clone was detected ten times or more. Here the CDR3 reads CSITGDTGGYTF. CDR3 coding DNA: TGCAGCATCACAGGGGATACGGGAGGCTACACCTTC. This chain uses TRBV29-1 with TRBJ1-2; 7 nucleotides match TRBD1. Germline loops: CDR1 SQVTM, CDR2 ANQGSEA. V lost 8 bases and J lost 8; bases outside the gene matches: 11. This CDR3 is built from 12 residues.

This clone has more than one count but fewer than ten. The chain employs TRBV6-4 and TRBJ2-1; TRBD2 agrees at 10 bases. V was pared by 2 bases and J by 6 bases, with 1 base of the junction left unmatched. Germline lookup yields CDR1 MRHNA and CDR2 SNTAGT. The CDR3 extends over 14 amino acids. CDR3 sequence reads: CASSDGLAVNEQFF. The CDR3 nucleotides read TGTGCCAGCAGTGACGGACTAGCGGTCAATGAGCAGTTCTTC.

This clone was observed at least ten times. V gene TRBV6-6 combines with J gene TRBJ2-3; D not resolved. The CDR3 spans 13 residues. The germline CDR1 and CDR2 sequences are MNHNY and SVGAGI (reference sequence). V dropped 0 bases and J dropped 4 bases, with 5 bases sitting between them. The CDR3 nucleotides read TGTGCCAGCAGTTACTCCGCCCCAGATACGCAGTATTTT. This encodes CASSYSAPDTQYF.

This sequence joins TRBV10-3 and TRBJ2-1; perhaps D is TRBD1 or TRBD2 (5 bases each). V was clipped by 2 bases and J by 5 bases, with 16 bases between them. The CDR3 is 16 amino acids. Germline V gene lookup returns CDR1 ENHRY and CDR2 SYGVKD. Here the CDR3 DNA reads TGTGCCATCAGTGAGGGCCAGGGAATAGCGAACAATGAGCAGTTCTTC. This sequence encodes CAISEGQGIANNEQFF.

This clone was observed many times. The V and J genes are TRBV9 and TRBJ2-3; 8 bases align to TRBD2. CDR1 is SGDLS and CDR2 is YYNGEE in the germline V gene. Trimming removed 4 bases from V and 0 bases from J; junction bases left unmatched: 7. The CDR3 is made up of 16 amino acids. This CDR3 is CASSFREGHSTDTQYF. In DNA form, the CDR3 reads TGTGCCAGCAGCTTTCGGGAGGGCCATAGCACAGATACGCAGTATTTT.

The rearrangement joins TRBV4-1 to TRBJ2-5, with TRBD2 matching 10 bases. The V and J ends lost 5 bases and 5 bases, in that order; junction bases with no gene match: 11. This CDR3 is 16 amino acids long. The V gene's germline CDR1 is MGHRA and CDR2 YSYEKL. For the CDR3, the DNA is TGCGCCAGCAGCGCCGGGACTAGCGAGTTTGCGGAGACCCAGTACTTC. It is translated as CASSAGTSEFAETQYF.